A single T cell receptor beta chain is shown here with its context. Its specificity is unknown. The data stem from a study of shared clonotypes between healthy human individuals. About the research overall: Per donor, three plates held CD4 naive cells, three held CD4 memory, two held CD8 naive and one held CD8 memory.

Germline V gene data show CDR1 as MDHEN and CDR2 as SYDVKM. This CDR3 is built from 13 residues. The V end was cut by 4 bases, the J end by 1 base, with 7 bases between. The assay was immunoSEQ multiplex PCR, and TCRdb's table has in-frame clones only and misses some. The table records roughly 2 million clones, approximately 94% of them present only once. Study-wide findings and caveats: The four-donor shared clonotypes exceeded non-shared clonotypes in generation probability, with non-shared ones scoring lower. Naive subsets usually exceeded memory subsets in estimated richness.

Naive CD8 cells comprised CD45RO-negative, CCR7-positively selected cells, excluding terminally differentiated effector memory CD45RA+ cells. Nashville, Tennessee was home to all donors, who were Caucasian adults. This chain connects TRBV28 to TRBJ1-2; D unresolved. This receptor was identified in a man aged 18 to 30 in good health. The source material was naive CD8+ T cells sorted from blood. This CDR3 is CASSSLLNYGYTF. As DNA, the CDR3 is TGTGCCAGCAGTTCGCTGCTTAACTATGGCTACACCTTC.